These 6 T cell receptor beta chains were all obtained from the same sample, sequenced in a study of cytomegalovirus exposure and HLA in healthy donors. Profiling relied on immunoSEQ multiplex PCR, and the TCRdb table lists in-frame clones only, not all of them. The profile covers about 88,000 clones, with 84% appearing a single time and 9% to 14% taken by the ten largest. Sequenced sample: PBMCs. The source of these receptors is a woman aged 18 to 35 in good health and CMV-seropositive.

The J gene is TRBJ1-2, the V gene TRBV6-1; TRBD1 is a possible D gene (5 bases). Trimming left V 7 bases short and J 5 bases short, with 20 bases between. CDR3 length equals 15 residues. Per the germline V gene, CDR1 is MNHNS and CDR2 is SASEGT. The chain's CDR3 is CASKESGAGLYGYTF. The CDR3 DNA reads as TGTGCCAGCAAGGAATCCGGAGCAGGGCTATATGGCTACACCTTC.

This chain uses TRBV19 with TRBJ2-7; maybe TRBD1 (6 bases). CDR1 and CDR2 from the germline V gene are LNHDA and SQIVND (reference sequence). V dropped 5 bases and J dropped 3 bases, with 17 bases sitting between them. The CDR3 has 15 residues. The CDR3 loop reads CASSSPTGAFYEQYF. The DNA for the CDR3 is TGTGCCAGTAGTTCACCGACAGGCGCCTTCTACGAGCAGTACTTC. The whole variable domain, filled in from reference TRBV19 and TRBJ2-7, reads DGGITQSPKYLFRKEGQNVTLSCEQNLNHDAMYWYRQDPGQGLRLIYYSQIVNDFQKGDIAEGYSVSREKKESFPLTVTSAQKNPTAFYLCASSSPTGAFYEQYFGPGTRLTVT.

The genes are TRBV27 and TRBJ2-7; 8 bases line up with TRBD1. V lost 7 bases to trimming and J lost 0 bases; unmatched junction nucleotides: 17. The CDR3 runs to 18 residues. Germline loops: CDR1 MNHEY, CDR2 SMNVEV (reference sequence). CDR3 nucleotide sequence: TGTGCCAGCACCACCGGGACAGGCTTAGAATTAGGCTCCTACGAGCAGTACTTC. Protein sequence: CASTTGTGLELGSYEQYF.

The rearrangement links TRBV9 to TRBJ2-7; maybe TRBD2 (6 bases). CDR3 length equals 14 residues. CDR1 is SGDLS and CDR2 is YYNGEE in the germline V gene. V lost 0 bases and J lost 2, with 9 bases in between. The CDR3 nucleotides read TGTGCCAGCAGCGTAGGGGGGGAACCCTACGAGCAGTACTTC. Amino acid sequence: CASSVGGEPYEQYF.

This clone appeared once. The rearrangement joins TRBV20-1 to TRBJ1-4; weak D call: TRBD1 (5 bases). The CDR3 sequence is 11 residues long. Germline V gene lookup returns CDR1 DFQATT and CDR2 SNEGSKA (reference sequence). The V and J ends lost 3 bases and 7 bases respectively, with 6 bases between them. The CDR3 is CSASDSEKLFF. The CDR3 DNA sequence: TGCAGTGCTAGTGACAGTGAAAAACTGTTTTTT.

The chain combines TRBV11-2 with TRBJ1-1, with D possibly being TRBD1 (5 bases). Germline values: CDR1 SGHAT, CDR2 FQNNGV. Trimming took off 3 bases at V and 2 bases at J, with 10 bases between the two ends. The CDR3 covers 14 residues. The CDR3 spells CASSLVQGNTEAFF. For the CDR3, the DNA is TGTGCCAGCAGCTTGGTCCAGGGAAACACTGAAGCTTTCTTT.